The subject of this entry is one TCR beta chain. The protocol was immunoSEQ multiplex PCR, while the TCRdb copy is restricted to in-frame clones and leaves out a portion. Among millions of clones listed, approximately 93% were seen once. The sample belongs to a study of shared clonotypes between healthy human individuals. Losses at the gene ends were 4 bases for V and 1 base for J; bases not matched to a gene: 2. The CDR3 sequence is 15 residues long. CDR1 is LNHNV, CDR2 YYDKDF, per germline (reference sequence). This rearrangement joins TRBV15 to TRBJ2-1, with 9 bases matching TRBD2. Sequenced sample: naive CD4+ T cells from PBMCs. Documented subset: CD45RA+ positively selected. This TCR was recovered from a man younger than 35 in good health. Some clones in this sample may be carry-over from other donors' samples. CDR3 DNA sequence: TGTGCCACCAGCATAAGCGGGAGGTCCTACAATGAGCAGTTCTTC. Residues: CATSISGRSYNEQFF.